This T cell receptor (beta chain) was obtained from a study of blood T cell repertoires in COVID-19. Study at large: COVID-19 samples from acute and convalescent phases originated in the United States, Italy and Spain.

Method: immunoSEQ multiplex PCR; TCRdb's copy keeps in-frame clones and lacks some. The table has 250,000 to 350,000 clones, just under 90% seen once; the top ten hold roughly 2.9%. After removal of 1 base from V and 4 bases from J, the junction contained 9 bases not matched to a gene. The CDR3 has 16 residues. CDR1 and CDR2 from the germline V gene are SGHTA and FQGNSA. Participant-given clinical history determined each cohort assignment. This receptor was obtained from a woman between 45 and 60 years old who had been exposed to COVID-19. The sample consisted of PBMCs or T cells enriched from blood (not recorded which). The rearrangement uses TRBV7-2 and TRBJ2-7, with 8 bases lining up with TRBD1. The CDR3 sequence is CASSLEPGQVDYEQYF. The CDR3 DNA reads as TGTGCCAGCAGCTTAGAGCCGGGACAGGTGGATTACGAGCAGTACTTC.